This T cell receptor beta chain was recovered during a study of CD8 T cells in Susac syndrome. Sequencing of TCR beta, carried out with a high-throughput approach, was applied to CD8+ and CD4+ T cells from the blood. Random hexamers were used to reverse transcribe the RNA input (roughly 0.5 to 1 ug). MiXCR was run by TCRdb on the immunoSEQ multiplex PCR reads, yielding one entry per CDR3 protein. Here the sample spans approximately 300,000 distinct CDR3 sequences, approximately 91% being singletons. The CDR3 consists of 14 residues. Trimming took off 5 bases at V and 6 bases at J, with 15 bases between the two ends. This clonotype appeared once.

V usage is TRBV12-3 or TRBV12-4 and J usage is TRBJ2-3; no clear D gene. Material for sequencing was CD8+ T cells from PBMCs. The sequence came from a human donor with multiple sclerosis. The CDR3 coding sequence is TGTGCCAGCAGTCTGGTCACCCCGTGGGATACGCAGTATTTT. Protein sequence: CASSLVTPWDTQYF.